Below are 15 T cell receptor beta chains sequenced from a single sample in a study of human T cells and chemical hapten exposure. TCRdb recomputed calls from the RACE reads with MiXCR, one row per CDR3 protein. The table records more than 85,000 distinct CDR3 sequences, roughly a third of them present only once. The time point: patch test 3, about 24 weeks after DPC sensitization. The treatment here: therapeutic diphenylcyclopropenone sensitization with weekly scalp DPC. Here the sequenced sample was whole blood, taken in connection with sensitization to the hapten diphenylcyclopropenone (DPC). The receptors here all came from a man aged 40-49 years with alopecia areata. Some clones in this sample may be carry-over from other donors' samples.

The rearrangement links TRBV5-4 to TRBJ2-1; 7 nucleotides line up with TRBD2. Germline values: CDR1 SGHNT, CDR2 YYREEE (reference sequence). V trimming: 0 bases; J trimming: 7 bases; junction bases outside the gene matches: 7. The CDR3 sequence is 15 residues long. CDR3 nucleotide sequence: TGTGCCAGCAGCTTGGCGGCGACGGGGGGAAATGAGCAGTTCTTC. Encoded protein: CASSLAATGGNEQFF.

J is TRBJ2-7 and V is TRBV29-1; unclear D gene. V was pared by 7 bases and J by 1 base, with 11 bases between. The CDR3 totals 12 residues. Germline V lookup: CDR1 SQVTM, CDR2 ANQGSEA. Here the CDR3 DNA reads TGCAGCGCCCGGGCCGTATCCTACGAGCAGTACTTC. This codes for CSARAVSYEQYF.

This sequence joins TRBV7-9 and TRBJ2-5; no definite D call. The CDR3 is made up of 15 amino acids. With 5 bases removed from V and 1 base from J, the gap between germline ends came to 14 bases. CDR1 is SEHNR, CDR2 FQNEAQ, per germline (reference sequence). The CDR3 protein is CASSHSPWGQETQYF. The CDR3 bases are TGTGCCAGCAGCCATTCACCTTGGGGCCAAGAGACCCAGTACTTC.

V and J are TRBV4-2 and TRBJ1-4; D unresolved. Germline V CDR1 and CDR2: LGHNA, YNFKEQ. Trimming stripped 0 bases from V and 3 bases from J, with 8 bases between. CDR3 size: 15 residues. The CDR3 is CASSQDRGPNEKLFF. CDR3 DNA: TGTGCCAGCAGCCAAGATAGAGGTCCTAATGAAAAACTGTTTTTT.

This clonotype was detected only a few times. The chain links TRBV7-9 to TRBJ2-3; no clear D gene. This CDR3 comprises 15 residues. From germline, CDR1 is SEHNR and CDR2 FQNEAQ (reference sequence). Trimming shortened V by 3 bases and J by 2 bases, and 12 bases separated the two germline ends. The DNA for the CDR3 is TGTGCCAGCAGCTTCGACAAGATATTCACAGATACGCAGTATTTT. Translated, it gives CASSFDKIFTDTQYF. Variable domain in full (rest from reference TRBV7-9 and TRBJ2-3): DTGVSQNPRHKITKRGQNVTFRCDPISEHNRLYWYRQTLGQGPEFLTYFQNEAQLEKSRLLSDRFSAERPKGSFSTLEIQRTEQGDSAMYLCASSFDKIFTDTQYFGPGTRLTVL.

Here the CDR3 reads CASSSERGPYEQYF. CDR3 in DNA: TGTGCCAGCAGTTCTGAACGGGGCCCCTACGAGCAGTACTTC. The rearrangement joins TRBV28 to TRBJ2-7, with D perhaps matching TRBD1 or TRBD2 (5 bases each). This CDR3 has 14 residues. From germline, CDR1 is MDHEN and CDR2 SYDVKM. Trimming shortened V by 4 bases and J by 2 bases, and 12 bases separated the two germline ends.

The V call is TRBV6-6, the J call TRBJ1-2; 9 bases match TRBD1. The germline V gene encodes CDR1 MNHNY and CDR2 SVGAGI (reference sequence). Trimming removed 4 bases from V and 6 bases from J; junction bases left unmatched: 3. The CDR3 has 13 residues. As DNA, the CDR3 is TGTGCCAGCAGTTCCGGACAGGGGAATGGCTACACCTTC. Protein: CASSSGQGNGYTF.

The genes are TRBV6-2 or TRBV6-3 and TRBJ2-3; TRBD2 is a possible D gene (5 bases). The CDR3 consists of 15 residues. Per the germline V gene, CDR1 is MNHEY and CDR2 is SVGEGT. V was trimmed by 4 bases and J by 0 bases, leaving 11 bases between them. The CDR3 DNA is TGTGCCAGCAGTTCGGGGATCGCTAGCACAGATACGCAGTATTTT. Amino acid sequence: CASSSGIASTDTQYF.

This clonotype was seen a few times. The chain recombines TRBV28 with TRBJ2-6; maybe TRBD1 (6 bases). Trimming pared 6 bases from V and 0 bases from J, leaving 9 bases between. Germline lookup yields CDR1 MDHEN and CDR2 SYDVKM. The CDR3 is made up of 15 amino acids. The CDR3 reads CASRSGASGANVLTF. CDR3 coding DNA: TGTGCCAGCAGATCAGGGGCCTCTGGGGCCAACGTCCTGACTTTC.

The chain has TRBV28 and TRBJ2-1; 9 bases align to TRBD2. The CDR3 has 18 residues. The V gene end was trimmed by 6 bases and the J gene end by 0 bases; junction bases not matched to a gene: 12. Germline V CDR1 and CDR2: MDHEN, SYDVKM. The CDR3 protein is CASRAWASGKPSYNEQFF. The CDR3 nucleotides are TGTGCCAGCAGAGCCTGGGCTAGCGGGAAACCCTCCTACAATGAGCAGTTCTTC.

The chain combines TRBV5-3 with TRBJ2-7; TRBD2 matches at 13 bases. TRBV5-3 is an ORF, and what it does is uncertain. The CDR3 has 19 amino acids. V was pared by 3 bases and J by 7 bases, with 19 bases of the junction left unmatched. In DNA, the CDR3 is TGTGCCAGAAGCTCAACCGCAGGAAAACTAGCGGGAGGGCCGAGGGAGCAGTACGTC. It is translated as CARSSTAGKLAGGPREQYV.

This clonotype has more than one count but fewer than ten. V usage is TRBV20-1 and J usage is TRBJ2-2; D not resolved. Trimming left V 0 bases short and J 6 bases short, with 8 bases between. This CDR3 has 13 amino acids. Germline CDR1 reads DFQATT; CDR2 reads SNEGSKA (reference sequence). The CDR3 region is CSARDRGSGELFF. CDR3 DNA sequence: TGCAGTGCTAGAGATCGTGGCTCCGGGGAGCTGTTTTTT.

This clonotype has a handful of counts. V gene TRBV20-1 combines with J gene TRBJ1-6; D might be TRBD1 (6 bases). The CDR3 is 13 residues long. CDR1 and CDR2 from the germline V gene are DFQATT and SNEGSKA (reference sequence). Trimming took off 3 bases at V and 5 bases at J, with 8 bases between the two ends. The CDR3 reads CSARDRNNSPLHF. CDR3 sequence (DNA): TGCAGTGCTAGGGACAGAAATAATTCACCCCTCCACTTT.

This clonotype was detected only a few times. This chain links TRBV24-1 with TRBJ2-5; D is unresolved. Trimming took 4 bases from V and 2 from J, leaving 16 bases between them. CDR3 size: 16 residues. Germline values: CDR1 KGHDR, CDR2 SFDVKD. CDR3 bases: TGTGCCACCAGTGACTTCGGAAGCCTAGGACAAGAGACCCAGTACTTC. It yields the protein CATSDFGSLGQETQYF.

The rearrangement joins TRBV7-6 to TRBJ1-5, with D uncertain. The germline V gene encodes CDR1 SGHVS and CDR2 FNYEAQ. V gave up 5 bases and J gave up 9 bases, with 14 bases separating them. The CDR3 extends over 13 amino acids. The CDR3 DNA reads TGTGCCAGCAGCGTTGACGGAGGGCCGCCCCAGCATTTT. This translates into CASSVDGGPPQHF.